These 3 T cell receptor beta chains came from one sample sequenced in a study of cytomegalovirus exposure and HLA in healthy donors. The PCR employed 60 Vbeta primers together with 13 Jbeta primers. The method was immunoSEQ multiplex PCR; TCRdb's version includes in-frame clones alone and lacks a portion of them. Of around 70,000 clones in the sample, about two thirds were seen once. Sequencing was carried out using PBMCs. The origin of the receptors is a woman aged 40 to 49 in good health and CMV-seropositive.

This clone was recorded once. The rearrangement links TRBV18 to TRBJ1-1; D gene unclear. The V end lost 2 bases, the J end lost 1 base, and 8 bases lay between the germline ends. The CDR3 is 14 amino acids. Germline CDR1 KGHSH, CDR2 LQKENI. DNA of the CDR3: TGTGCCAGCTCACCAAGTACGGGGAACACTGAAGCTTTCTTT. This codes for CASSPSTGNTEAFF.

This clone has only a few counts. Here the CDR3 reads CASRDSQPDSPLHF. For the CDR3, the DNA is TGTGCCAGCAGGGACAGCCAGCCGGATTCACCCCTCCACTTT. The rearrangement uses TRBV6-5 and TRBJ1-6, with a tentative D call TRBD1 (6 bases). CDR3 length: 14 residues. The ends were cut back, 6 bases at V and 8 bases at J, with 14 bases in the middle. The germline V gene has CDR1 MNHEY and CDR2 SVGAGI.

The V gene is TRBV6-4, the J gene TRBJ2-7; 8 bases align to TRBD1. CDR1 MRHNA and CDR2 SNTAGT come from the germline V gene. V was pared by 5 bases and J by 2 bases, with 5 bases of the junction left unmatched. The CDR3 totals 14 residues. In DNA, the CDR3 is TGTGCCAGCAGTCTCGGACAGGGCCCCTACGAGCAGTACTTC. This encodes CASSLGQGPYEQYF.